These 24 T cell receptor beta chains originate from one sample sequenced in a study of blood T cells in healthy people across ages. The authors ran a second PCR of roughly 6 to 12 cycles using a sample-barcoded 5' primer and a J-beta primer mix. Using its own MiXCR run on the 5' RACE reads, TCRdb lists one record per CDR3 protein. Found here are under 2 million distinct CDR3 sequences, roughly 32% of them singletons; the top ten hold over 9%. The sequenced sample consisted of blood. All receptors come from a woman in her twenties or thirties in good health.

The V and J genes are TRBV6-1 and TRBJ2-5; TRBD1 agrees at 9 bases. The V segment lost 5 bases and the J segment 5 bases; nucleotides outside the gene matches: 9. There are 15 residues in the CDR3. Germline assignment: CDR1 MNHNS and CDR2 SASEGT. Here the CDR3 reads CASSWGTGPEETQYF. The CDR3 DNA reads TGTGCCAGCAGTTGGGGGACAGGGCCAGAGGAGACCCAGTACTTC.

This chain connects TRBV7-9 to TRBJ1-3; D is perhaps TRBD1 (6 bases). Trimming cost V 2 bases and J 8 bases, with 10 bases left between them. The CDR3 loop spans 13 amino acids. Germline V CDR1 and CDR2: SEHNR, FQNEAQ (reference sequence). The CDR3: CASSLRGADTIYF. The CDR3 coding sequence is TGTGCCAGCAGCTTACGGGGGGCAGACACCATATATTTT.

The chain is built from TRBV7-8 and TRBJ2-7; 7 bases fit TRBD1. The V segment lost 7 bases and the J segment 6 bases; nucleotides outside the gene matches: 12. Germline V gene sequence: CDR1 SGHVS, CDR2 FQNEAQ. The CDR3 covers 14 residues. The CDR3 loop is CASTLGGSLAEQYF. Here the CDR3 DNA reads TGTGCCAGCACTCTAGGGGGCTCCCTGGCCGAGCAGTACTTC.

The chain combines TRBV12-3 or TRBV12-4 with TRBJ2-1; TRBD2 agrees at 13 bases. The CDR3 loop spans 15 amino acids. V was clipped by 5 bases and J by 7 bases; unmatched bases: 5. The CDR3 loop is CASSPTSGGVNEQFF. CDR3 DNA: TGTGCCAGCAGTCCCACTAGCGGGGGGGTGAATGAGCAGTTCTTC.

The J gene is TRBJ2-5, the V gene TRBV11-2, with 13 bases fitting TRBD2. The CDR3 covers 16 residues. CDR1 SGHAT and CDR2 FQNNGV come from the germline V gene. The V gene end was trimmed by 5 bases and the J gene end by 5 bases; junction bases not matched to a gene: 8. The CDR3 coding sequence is TGTGCCAGCAGCCACCGACTAGCGGGGGGCGGTGAGACCCAGTACTTC. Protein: CASSHRLAGGGETQYF. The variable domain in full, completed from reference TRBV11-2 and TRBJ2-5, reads EAGVAQSPRYKIIEKRQSVAFWCNPISGHATLYWYQQILGQGPKLLIQFQNNGVVDDSQLPKDRFSAERLKGVDSTLKIQPAKLEDSAVYLCASSHRLAGGGETQYFGPGTRLLVL.

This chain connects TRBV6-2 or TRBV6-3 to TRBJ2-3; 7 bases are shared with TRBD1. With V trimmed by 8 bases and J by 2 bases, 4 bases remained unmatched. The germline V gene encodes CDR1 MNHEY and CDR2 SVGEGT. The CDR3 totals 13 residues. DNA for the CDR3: TGTGCCAGCGCAAGGGGGCACACAGATACGCAGTATTTT. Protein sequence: CASARGHTDTQYF.

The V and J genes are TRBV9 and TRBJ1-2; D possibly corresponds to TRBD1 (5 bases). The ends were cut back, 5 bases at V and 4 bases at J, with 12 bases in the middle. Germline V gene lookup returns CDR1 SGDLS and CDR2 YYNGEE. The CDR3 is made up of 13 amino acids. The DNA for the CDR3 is TGTGCCAGCAGGGGGGATACGCGCTATGGCTACACCTTC. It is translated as CASRGDTRYGYTF. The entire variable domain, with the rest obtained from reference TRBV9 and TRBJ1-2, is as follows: DSGVTQTPKHLITATGQRVTLRCSPRSGDLSVYWYQQSLDQGLQFLIQYYNGEERAKGNILERFSAQQFPDLHSELNLSSLELGDSALYFCASRGDTRYGYTFGSGTRLTVV.

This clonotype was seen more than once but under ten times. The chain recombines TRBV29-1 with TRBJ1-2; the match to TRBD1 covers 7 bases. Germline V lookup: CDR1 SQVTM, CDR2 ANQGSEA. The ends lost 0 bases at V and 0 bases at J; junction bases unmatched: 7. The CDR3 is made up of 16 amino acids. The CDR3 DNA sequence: TGCAGCGTTGAAGATCTTATCCAGGGGGCTAACTATGGCTACACCTTC. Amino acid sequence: CSVEDLIQGANYGYTF.

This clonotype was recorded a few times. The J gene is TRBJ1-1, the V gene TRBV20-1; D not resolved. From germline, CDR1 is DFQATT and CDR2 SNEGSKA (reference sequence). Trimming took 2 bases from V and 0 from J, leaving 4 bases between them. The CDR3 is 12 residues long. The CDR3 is CSARSMNTEAFF. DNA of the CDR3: TGCAGTGCTAGAAGCATGAACACTGAAGCTTTCTTT.

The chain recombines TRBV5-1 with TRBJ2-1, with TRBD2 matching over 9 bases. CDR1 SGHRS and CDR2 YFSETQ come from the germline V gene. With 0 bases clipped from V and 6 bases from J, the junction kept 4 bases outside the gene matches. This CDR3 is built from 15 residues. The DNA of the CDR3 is TGCGCCAGCAGCTTGGCCGCGGGGGGGAGCAATGAGCAGTTCTTC. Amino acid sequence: CASSLAAGGSNEQFF.

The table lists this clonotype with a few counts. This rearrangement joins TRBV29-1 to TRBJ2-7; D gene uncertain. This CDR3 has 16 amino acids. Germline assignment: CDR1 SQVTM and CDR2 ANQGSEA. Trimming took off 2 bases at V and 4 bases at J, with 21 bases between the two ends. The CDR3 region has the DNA TGCAGCGTTGAAAGCCTTTCGGATGGCCAATCATACGAGCAGTACTTC. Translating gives CSVESLSDGQSYEQYF.

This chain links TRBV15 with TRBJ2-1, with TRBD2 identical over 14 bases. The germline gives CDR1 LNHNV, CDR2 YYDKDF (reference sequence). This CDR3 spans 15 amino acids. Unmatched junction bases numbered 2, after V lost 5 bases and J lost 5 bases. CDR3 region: CATSGTSGSHNEQFF. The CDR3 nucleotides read TGTGCCACCAGCGGGACTAGCGGGAGTCACAATGAGCAGTTCTTC.

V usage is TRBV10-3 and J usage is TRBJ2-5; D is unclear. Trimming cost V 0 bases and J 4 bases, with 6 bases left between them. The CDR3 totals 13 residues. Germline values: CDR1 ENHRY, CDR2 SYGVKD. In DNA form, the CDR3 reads TGTGCCATCAGTGAGTCGTACAGAGAGACCCAGTACTTC. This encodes CAISESYRETQYF.

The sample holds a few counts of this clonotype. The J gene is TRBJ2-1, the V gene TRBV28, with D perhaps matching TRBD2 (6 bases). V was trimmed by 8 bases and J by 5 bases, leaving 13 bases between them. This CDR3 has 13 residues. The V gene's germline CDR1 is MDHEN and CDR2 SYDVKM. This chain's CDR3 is CASETGDHNEQFF. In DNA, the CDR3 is TGTGCCAGCGAAACGGGAGACCACAATGAGCAGTTCTTC.

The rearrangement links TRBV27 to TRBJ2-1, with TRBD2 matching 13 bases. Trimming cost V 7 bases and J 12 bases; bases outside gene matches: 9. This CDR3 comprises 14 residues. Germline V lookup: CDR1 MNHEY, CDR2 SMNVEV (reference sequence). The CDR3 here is CASTGLAGELRQFF. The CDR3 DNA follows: TGTGCCAGCACTGGACTAGCGGGGGAATTAAGGCAGTTCTTC.

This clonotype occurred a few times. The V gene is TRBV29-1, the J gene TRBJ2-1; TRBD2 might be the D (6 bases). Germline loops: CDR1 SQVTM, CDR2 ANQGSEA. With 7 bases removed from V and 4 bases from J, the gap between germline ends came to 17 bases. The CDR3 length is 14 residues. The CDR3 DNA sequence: TGCAGCGACCACTCTAGCGAGGGATACAATGAGCAGTTCTTC. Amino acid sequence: CSDHSSEGYNEQFF.

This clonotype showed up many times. CDR3 bases: TGTGCCAGCACCAGACTAGCCCGGGGAACGGATACGCAGTATTTT. Its protein is CASTRLARGTDTQYF. The chain couples TRBV6-2 or TRBV6-3 to TRBJ2-3; 7 positions agree with TRBD2. The J segment lost 6 bases and the V segment lost 7 bases, leaving 13 bases of the junction unmatched. This CDR3 spans 15 amino acids. Germline V gives CDR1 MNHEY, CDR2 SVGEGT.

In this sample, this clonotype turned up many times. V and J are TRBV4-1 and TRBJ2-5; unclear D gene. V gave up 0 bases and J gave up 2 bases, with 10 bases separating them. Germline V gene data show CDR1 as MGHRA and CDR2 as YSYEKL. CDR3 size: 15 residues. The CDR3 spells CASSQDPQKQETQYF. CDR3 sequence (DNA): TGCGCCAGCAGCCAAGATCCCCAGAAACAAGAGACCCAGTACTTC.

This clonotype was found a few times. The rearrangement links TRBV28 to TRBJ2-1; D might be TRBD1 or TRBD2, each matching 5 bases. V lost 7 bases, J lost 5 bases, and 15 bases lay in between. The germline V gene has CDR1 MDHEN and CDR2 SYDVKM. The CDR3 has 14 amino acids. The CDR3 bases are TGTGCCAGCATGGGACGCCCATGGAACAATGAGCAGTTCTTC. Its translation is CASMGRPWNNEQFF.

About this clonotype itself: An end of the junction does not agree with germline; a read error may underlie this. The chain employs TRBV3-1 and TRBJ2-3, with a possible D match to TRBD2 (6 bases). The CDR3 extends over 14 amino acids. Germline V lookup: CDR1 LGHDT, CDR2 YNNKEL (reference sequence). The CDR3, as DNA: TGTCCCAGCAGCCGACTAGTGCCCTCGGATACGCAGTATTTT. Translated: CPSSRLVPSDTQYF.

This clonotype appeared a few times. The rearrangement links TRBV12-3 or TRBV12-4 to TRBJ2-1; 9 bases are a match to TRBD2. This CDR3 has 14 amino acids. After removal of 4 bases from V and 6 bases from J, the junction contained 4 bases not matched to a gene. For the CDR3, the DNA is TGTGCCAGCAGTTCTGCGGGGGGGTTCAATGAGCAGTTCTTC. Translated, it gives CASSSAGGFNEQFF.

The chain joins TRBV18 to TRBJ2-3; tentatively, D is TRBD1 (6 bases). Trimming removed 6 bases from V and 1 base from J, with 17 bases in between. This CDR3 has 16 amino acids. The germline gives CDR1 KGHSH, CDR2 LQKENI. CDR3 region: CASSPTWGRGTDTQYF. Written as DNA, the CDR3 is TGTGCCAGCTCCCCCACCTGGGGGCGCGGCACAGATACGCAGTATTTT. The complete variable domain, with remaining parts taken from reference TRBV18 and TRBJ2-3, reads NAGVMQNPRHLVRRRGQEARLRCSPMKGHSHVYWYRQLPEEGLKFMVYLQKENIIDESGMPKERFSAEFPKEGPSILRIQQVVRGDSAAYFCASSPTWGRGTDTQYFGPGTRLTVL.

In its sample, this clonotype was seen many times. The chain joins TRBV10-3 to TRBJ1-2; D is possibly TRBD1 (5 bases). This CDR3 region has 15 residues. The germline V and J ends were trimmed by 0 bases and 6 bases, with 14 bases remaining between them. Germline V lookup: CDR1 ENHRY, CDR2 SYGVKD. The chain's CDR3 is CAISESATVGDGYTF. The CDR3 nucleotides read TGTGCCATCAGTGAGTCCGCAACTGTGGGGGATGGCTACACCTTC.

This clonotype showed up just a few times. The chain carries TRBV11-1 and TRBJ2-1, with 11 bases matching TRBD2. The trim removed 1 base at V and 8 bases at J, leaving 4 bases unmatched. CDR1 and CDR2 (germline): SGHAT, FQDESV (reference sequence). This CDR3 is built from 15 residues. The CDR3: CASSLGVSGGDEQFF. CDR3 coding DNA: TGTGCCAGCAGCTTAGGGGTTAGCGGGGGGGATGAGCAGTTCTTC.